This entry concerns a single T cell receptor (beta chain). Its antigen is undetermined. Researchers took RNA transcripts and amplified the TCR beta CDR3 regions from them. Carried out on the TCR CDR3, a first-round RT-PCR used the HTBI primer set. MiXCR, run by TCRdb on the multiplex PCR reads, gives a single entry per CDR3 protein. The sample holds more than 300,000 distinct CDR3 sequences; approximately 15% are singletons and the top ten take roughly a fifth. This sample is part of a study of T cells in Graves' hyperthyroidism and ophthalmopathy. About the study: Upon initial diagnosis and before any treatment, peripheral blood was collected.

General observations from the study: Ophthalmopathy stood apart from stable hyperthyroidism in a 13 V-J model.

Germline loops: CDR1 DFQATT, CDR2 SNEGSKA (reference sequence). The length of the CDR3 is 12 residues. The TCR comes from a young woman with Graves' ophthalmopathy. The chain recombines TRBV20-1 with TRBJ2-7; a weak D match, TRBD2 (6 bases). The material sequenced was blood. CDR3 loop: CSSYREPYEQYF. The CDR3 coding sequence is TGCAGCAGCTACCGGGAGCCCTACGAGCAGTACTTC.